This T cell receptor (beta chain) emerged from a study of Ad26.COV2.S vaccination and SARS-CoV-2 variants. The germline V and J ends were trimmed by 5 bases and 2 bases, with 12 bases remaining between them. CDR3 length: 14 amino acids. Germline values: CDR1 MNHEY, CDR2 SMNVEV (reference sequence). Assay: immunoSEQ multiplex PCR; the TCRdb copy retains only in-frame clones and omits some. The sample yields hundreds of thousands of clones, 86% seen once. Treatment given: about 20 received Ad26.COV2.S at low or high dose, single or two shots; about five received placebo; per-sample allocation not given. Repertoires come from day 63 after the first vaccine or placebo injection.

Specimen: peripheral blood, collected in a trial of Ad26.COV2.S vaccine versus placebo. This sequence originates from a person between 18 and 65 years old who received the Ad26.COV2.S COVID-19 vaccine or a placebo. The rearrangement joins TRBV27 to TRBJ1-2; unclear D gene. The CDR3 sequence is CASSPGPTNYGYTF. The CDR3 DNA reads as TGTGCCAGCAGTCCCGGACCGACCAACTATGGCTACACCTTC.